The clone carrying this T cell receptor (beta chain) was seen a handful of times. The antigen is undetermined. The V end was cut by 2 bases, the J end by 8 bases, with 18 bases between. Germline CDR1 reads SGHDN; CDR2 reads FVKESK. CDR3 length: 15 residues. This record belongs to a study of spatial heterogeneity in lung cancer. Findings and caveats of the study: Among blood samples, ubiquitous expanded tumor TCRs appeared more at resection than at follow-up.

The time point: blood at routine non-recurrence follow-up after resection. TCRdb independently ran MiXCR on the 5' RACE reads; one entry per CDR3 protein. Counted here are 110,000 or so distinct CDR3 sequences, about a tenth occurring once; the ten biggest clones make up 24%. The chain combines TRBV14 with TRBJ1-1; D not certain. This material consisted of PBMCs, taken at follow-up. The receptor's source is a female donor with early-stage non-small cell lung cancer. CDR3 residues: CASSQKRFSESEAFF. DNA for the CDR3: TGTGCCAGCAGCCAAAAGAGGTTTTCAGAGTCGGAAGCTTTCTTT.